The 3 T cell receptor beta chains below were found in one sample sequenced in a study of early T cells in non-severe SARS-CoV-2 infection. TCRdb re-called the 5' RACE reads with MiXCR, one entry per CDR3 protein. The sample comprises some 61,000 distinct CDR3 sequences, 8.7% of which are singletons, and about 3.8% rests with the top ten. The starting material was whole blood, obtained at baseline. Receptor source: an adult who was a healthcare worker with PCR-confirmed SARS-CoV-2 infection or an uninfected control (not recorded which).

This chain joins TRBV6-2 or TRBV6-3 and TRBJ2-7, with a weak D call TRBD2 (6 bases). The CDR3 loop spans 13 amino acids. With 5 bases removed from V and 6 bases from J, the gap between germline ends came to 14 bases. Looked up from germline, CDR1 is MNHEY and CDR2 is SVGEGT. The CDR3 region is CASSSGLPAEQYF. The CDR3 DNA reads TGTGCCAGCAGTAGTGGACTACCAGCCGAGCAGTACTTC.

This clonotype was counted a few times. This chain connects TRBV5-1 to TRBJ2-7; the D gene is possibly TRBD1 (6 bases). The CDR3 consists of 13 residues. V lost 7 bases, J lost 0 bases, and 11 bases lay in between. Germline CDR1 reads SGHRS; CDR2 reads YFSETQ. For the CDR3, the DNA is TGCGCCAGCCGACAGGATAGCTCCTACGAGCAGTACTTC. Its translation is CASRQDSSYEQYF.

The V and J genes are TRBV5-1 and TRBJ1-6, with 9 bases matching TRBD1. CDR3 size: 16 residues. Germline V lookup: CDR1 SGHRS, CDR2 YFSETQ. Losses at the gene ends were 0 bases for V and 5 bases for J; bases not matched to a gene: 3. The CDR3 coding sequence is TGCGCCAGCAGCTTGGCCTGGACAGGGGATAATTCACCCCTCCACTTT. As protein: CASSLAWTGDNSPLHF.